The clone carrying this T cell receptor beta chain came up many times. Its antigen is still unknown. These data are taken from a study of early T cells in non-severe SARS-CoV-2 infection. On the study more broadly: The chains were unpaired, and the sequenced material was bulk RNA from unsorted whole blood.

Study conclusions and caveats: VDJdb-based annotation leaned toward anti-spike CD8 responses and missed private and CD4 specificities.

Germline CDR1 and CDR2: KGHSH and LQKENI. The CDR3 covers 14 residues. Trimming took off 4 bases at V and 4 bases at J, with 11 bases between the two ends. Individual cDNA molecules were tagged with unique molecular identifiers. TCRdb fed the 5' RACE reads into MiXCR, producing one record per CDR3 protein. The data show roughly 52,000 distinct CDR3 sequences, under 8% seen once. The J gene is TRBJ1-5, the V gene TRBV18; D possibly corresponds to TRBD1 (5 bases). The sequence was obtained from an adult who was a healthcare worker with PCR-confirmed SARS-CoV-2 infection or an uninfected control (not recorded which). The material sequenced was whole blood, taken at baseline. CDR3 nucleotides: TGTGCCAGCTCACGGGACTTCCTGAATCAGCCCCAGCATTTT. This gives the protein CASSRDFLNQPQHF.